This T cell receptor (beta chain) was documented in a study of shared clonotypes between healthy human individuals. This table comes from immunoSEQ multiplex PCR, and its TCRdb copy is limited to in-frame clones, with some not included. Among roughly 2 million clones, approximately 95% were seen once, and the ten largest hold 0.13%. Between the trimmed V and J ends, which lost 5 bases and 2 bases, there was a span of 13 bases. There are 15 residues in the CDR3. CDR1 MNHNS and CDR2 SASEGT come from the germline V gene. Sequencing used naive CD4+ T cells sorted from blood. Subset defined: CD45RA+ positively selected. The V call is TRBV6-1, the J call TRBJ2-1; the D gene is possibly TRBD1 (5 bases). This TCR was sampled from a man aged 18 to 30 in good health. For the CDR3, the DNA is TGTGCCAGCAGTCCAACAGGTTCTACCTACAATGAGCAGTTCTTC. Encoded protein: CASSPTGSTYNEQFF.